This T cell receptor (beta chain) was captured in a study of blood T cell repertoires in COVID-19. Study as a whole: Sites across the United States, Italy and Spain contributed samples from acute and convalescent COVID-19. PBMCs, B-cell-depleted T cells, or T cells provided the cDNA or gDNA that made up the material.

Followed over time, Seattle patients had been enrolled while infection was active. The germline CDR1 and CDR2 sequences are GTSNPN and SVGIG (reference sequence). V was trimmed by 4 bases and J by 4 bases, leaving 19 bases between them. This CDR3 region has 15 residues. Per the study methods: Amplification of reference gene primers was used by the study to estimate nucleated cell counts. Produced via immunoSEQ multiplex PCR; TCRdb's table is partial and in-frame only. V, J and clone size reflect that table, while D and trimming were determined from the DNA. Among 250,000 to 300,000 clones listed, roughly 90% were seen once.

The specimen was peripheral blood. The rearrangement links TRBV30 to TRBJ1-1, with D possibly TRBD1 on 6 matching bases. This clonotype was obtained from a young woman with COVID-19, enrolled during active disease. CDR3 sequence reads: CAWTLDFGGPTEAFF. DNA for the CDR3: TGTGCCTGGACCCTCGACTTCGGGGGGCCCACTGAAGCTTTCTTT.